The sequence of this T cell receptor (beta chain) was determined in a study of CD8 T cells in Susac syndrome. RNA totalling about 0.45 to 1 ug underwent reverse transcription with random hexamers. TCRdb re-called the immunoSEQ multiplex PCR reads with MiXCR, one entry per CDR3 protein. Of more than 150,000 distinct CDR3 sequences detected, roughly 95% appear once; the ten largest clones hold about 0.16%. Patients with Susac syndrome fulfilled recently defined diagnostic criteria for definite or probable disease. The source is a human donor with Susac syndrome. The material sequenced was CD4+ T cells from PBMCs.

CDR3 nucleotides: TGTGCCAGCAGCGTGGGGAGGGACACTGAAGCTTTCTTT. Translating it yields CASSVGRDTEAFF. V usage is TRBV9 and J usage is TRBJ1-1; D remains ambiguous. This CDR3 comprises 13 residues. Trimming removed 2 bases at V and 3 bases at J, with 8 bases between. Germline CDR1 SGDLS, CDR2 YYNGEE.